A single sample gave rise to the 12 T cell receptor beta chains below, sequenced in a study of blood T cell repertoires in COVID-19. Assay used: immunoSEQ multiplex PCR; TCRdb lists only in-frame clones, some missing. Found here are roughly 220,000 clones, approximately 81% of them singletons; the top ten hold about 20%. Sequencing input: peripheral blood. All receptors derive from a young man with active or convalescent COVID-19.

In its sample, this clone was seen once. This chain joins TRBV29-1 and TRBJ2-7; possible D gene TRBD1, 6 bases. The CDR3 extends over 17 amino acids. In germline, CDR1 is SQVTM, CDR2 ANQGSEA. The germline V and J ends were trimmed by 7 bases and 5 bases, with 30 bases remaining between them. CDR3 DNA: TGCAGCGCCCGCTCCACCGGGGATTACAGGGCAAGCCACGAGCAGTACTTC. Amino acid sequence: CSARSTGDYRASHEQYF.

This clone was seen only once. The chain links TRBV14 to TRBJ2-5; maybe TRBD1 (6 bases). Germline V gene lookup returns CDR1 SGHDN and CDR2 FVKESK. The V and J ends lost 0 bases and 7 bases respectively, with 15 bases between them. This CDR3 region has 15 residues. CDR3 sequence (DNA): TGTGCCAGCAGCCAAGATGGGACCCTACAGGGGACCCAGTACTTC. Its translation: CASSQDGTLQGTQYF.

This chain links TRBV9 with TRBJ2-3; D gene uncertain. Deletions cut 0 bases from V and 3 bases from J, with 8 bases between. The CDR3 sequence is 14 residues long. Germline V gives CDR1 SGDLS, CDR2 YYNGEE. The CDR3 sequence: CASSVALYTDTQYF. Here the CDR3 DNA reads TGTGCCAGCAGCGTAGCCCTCTATACAGATACGCAGTATTTT.

In DNA, the CDR3 is TGTGCCAGCAAGTGGGGCGAGGGCTACACCTTC. Its translation is CASKWGEGYTF. This chain uses TRBV6-5 with TRBJ1-2; D perhaps matches TRBD1 (5 bases). V lost 7 bases to trimming and J lost 8 bases, with 11 bases between them. CDR1 MNHEY and CDR2 SVGAGI come from the germline V gene. This CDR3 has 11 residues.

This chain connects TRBV5-4 to TRBJ1-2, with 8 bases that match TRBD1. V was pared by 0 bases and J by 8 bases, with 3 bases of the junction left unmatched. The CDR3 has 13 residues. From germline, CDR1 is SGHNT and CDR2 YYREEE (reference sequence). CDR3 residues: CASSLAGGEGYTF. CDR3 nucleotide sequence: TGTGCCAGCAGCTTGGCAGGGGGCGAAGGCTACACCTTC.

V usage is TRBV6-5 and J usage is TRBJ2-1; possibly TRBD1 for D (6 bases). This CDR3 has 15 residues. Trimming shortened V by 2 bases and J by 2 bases, and 10 bases separated the two germline ends. Germline V gene lookup returns CDR1 MNHEY and CDR2 SVGAGI. CDR3 loop: CASSYGQGTYNEQFF. The CDR3 DNA follows: TGTGCCAGCAGTTACGGGCAGGGGACCTACAATGAGCAGTTCTTC.

The V gene is TRBV7-6, the J gene TRBJ2-1; 14 nucleotides agree with TRBD2. V dropped 3 bases and J dropped 9; count of bases not matched to a gene: 7. The germline gives CDR1 SGHVS, CDR2 FNYEAQ. This CDR3 is 16 amino acids long. CDR3 DNA sequence: TGTGCCAGCAGCTTTGGACTAGCGGGAGGACACGGTGAGCAGTTCTTC. This translates into CASSFGLAGGHGEQFF. The full variable domain, with the rest looked up from reference TRBV7-6 and TRBJ2-1, is GAGVSQSPRYKVTKRGQDVALRCDPISGHVSLYWYRQALGQGPEFLTYFNYEAQQDKSGLPNDRFSAERPEGSISTLTIQRTEQRDSAMYRCASSFGLAGGHGEQFFGPGTRLTVL.

V gene TRBV5-1 combines with J gene TRBJ1-4; weak D call: TRBD1 (6 bases). Germline CDR1 is SGHRS and CDR2 is YFSETQ. Trimming pared 5 bases from V and 8 bases from J, leaving 13 bases between. This CDR3 comprises 13 residues. For the CDR3, the DNA is TGCGCCAGCAGTATAAACAGGGCCGAAAAACTGTTTTTT. Translating gives CASSINRAEKLFF.

The chain links TRBV5-6 to TRBJ1-1, with D possibly TRBD1 on 5 matching bases. This CDR3 has 14 residues. V dropped 4 bases and J dropped 0 bases, with 10 bases sitting between them. CDR1 and CDR2 (germline): SGHDT, YYEEEE. CDR3 in amino acids: CASSNQGMNTEAFF. The CDR3 region has the DNA TGTGCCAGCAGCAACCAGGGCATGAACACTGAAGCTTTCTTT.

This chain uses TRBV7-6 with TRBJ1-6; D gene ambiguous. The CDR3 has 11 amino acids. The germline gives CDR1 SGHVS, CDR2 FNYEAQ. Trimming cost V 11 bases and J 10 bases, with 12 bases left between them. DNA for the CDR3: TGTGCCGTCTCCCCCTCCTCACCCCTCCACTTT. This encodes CAVSPSSPLHF.

CDR3 protein: CASSQGALLNTEAFF. CDR3 coding DNA: TGTGCCAGCAGCCAGGGGGCACTACTCAACACTGAAGCTTTCTTT. The rearrangement uses TRBV3-1 (or the pseudogene TRBV3-2) and TRBJ1-1; weak D call: TRBD1 (6 bases). This CDR3 is built from 15 residues. V dropped 3 bases and J dropped 2 bases, with 13 bases sitting between them. Germline assignment: CDR1 LGHDT and CDR2 YNNKEL (reference sequence).

CDR3 in DNA: TGTGCCAGCAGTTTGTTACTAGCGGGAGACAAGAATGAGCAGTTCTTC. It translates to CASSLLLAGDKNEQFF. V and J are TRBV6-2 or TRBV6-3 and TRBJ2-1, with 11 positions matching TRBD2. CDR1 is MNHEY and CDR2 is SVGEGT in the germline V gene. V trimming: 4 bases; J trimming: 7 bases; junction bases outside the gene matches: 9. The CDR3 covers 16 residues.